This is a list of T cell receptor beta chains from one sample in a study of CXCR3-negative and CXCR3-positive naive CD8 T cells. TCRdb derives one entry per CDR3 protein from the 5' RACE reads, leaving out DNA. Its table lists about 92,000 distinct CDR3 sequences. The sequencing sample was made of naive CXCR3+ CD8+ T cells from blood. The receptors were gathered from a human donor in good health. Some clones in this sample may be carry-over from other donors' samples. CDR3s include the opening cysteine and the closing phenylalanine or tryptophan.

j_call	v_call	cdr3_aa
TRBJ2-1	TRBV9	CASSQGLASSDEQFF
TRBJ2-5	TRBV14	CASSHGQETQYF
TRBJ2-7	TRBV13	CASSLVLGAGYEQYF
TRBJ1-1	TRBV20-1	CSARDTRDTEAFF
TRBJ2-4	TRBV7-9	CASSPPEGTGYPKNIQYF
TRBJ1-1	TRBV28	CASSSPYNRATRNTEAFF
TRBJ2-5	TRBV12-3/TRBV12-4	CASSSGQSFETQYF
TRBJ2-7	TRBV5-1	CASSLSGSGSYEQYF
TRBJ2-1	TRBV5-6	CASSSGSYNEQFF
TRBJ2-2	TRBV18	CASSLTGDTGELFF
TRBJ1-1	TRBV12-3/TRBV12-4	CASSRGEWSTEAFF
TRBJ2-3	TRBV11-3	CASSGRDYHTQYF
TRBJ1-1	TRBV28	CASSLLTGTEAFF
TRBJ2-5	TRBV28	CASSSANRDSLTQYF
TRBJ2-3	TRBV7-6	CASSPSSSGSDTQYF
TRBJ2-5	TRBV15	CATSSRLGQETQYF
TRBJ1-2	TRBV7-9	CASSLFQHRDGYLYGYTF
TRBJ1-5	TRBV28	CASGIRDSSNQPQHF
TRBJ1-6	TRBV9	CASSAAGYKENSPLHF
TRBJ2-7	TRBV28	CASSEDSDEQYF
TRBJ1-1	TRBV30	CACGVVNTEAFF
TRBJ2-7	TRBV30	CAWSRDSTYEQYF
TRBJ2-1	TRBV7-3	CASSPAGLPYNEQFF
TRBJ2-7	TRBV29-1	CSARSSYEQYF
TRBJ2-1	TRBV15	CATSSSSGGSYNEQFF
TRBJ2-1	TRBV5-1	CASSFSGQPYNEQFF
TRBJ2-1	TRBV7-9	CASSYDRGSYNEQFF
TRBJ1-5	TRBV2	CASSEAGYNQPQHF
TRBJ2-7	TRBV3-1	CASSQDPIGGAYEQYF
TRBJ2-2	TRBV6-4	CASSESDQTTGELFF
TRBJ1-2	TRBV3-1	CASSLPGTYYGYTF
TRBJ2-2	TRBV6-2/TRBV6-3	CASSYAWGANTGELFF
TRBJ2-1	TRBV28	CASSMDSRNEQFF
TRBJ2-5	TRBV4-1	CASSLGGRAAGEETQYF
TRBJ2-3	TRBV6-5	CASSYVEEDTQYF
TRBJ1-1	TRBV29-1	CIGGMNTEAFF
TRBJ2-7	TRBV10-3	CAISETGVEQYF
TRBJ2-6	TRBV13	CASSVGVPGANVLTF
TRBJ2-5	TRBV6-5	CASSPTSGQETQYF
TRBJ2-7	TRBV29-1	CSVEDVELGYEQYF
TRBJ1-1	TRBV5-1	CASSNWEATGPEAFF
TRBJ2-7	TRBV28	CASSLTWRGSYEQYF
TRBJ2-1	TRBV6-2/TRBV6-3	CASSYSGANEQFF
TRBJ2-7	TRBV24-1	CAPGQGRLDFLPGLAGASYEQYF
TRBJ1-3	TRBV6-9	CASMLGESGNTIYF
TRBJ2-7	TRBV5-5	CASNGVGQGNYEQYF
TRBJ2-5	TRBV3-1	CASSQDGARETQYF
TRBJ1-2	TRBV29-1	CSVEDSTGRGYGYTF
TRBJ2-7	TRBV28	CASSLFGQGIGYEQYF
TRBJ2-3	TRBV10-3	CAISESRGLAGDTDTQYF
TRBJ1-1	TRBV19	CASTRDRNSADTEAFF
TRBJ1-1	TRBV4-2	CASSLKTPGGNEAFF
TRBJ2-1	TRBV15	CATSREGLAGSYNEQFF
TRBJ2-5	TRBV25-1	CASSESHRDKTYF
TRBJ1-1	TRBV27	CASSLKLQRVNTEAFF
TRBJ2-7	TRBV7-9	CASSLDGTGSDVEQYF
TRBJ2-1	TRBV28	CASSFGRSADEQFF
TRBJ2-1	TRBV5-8	CAIPGAASLYNEQFF